The sequence of this TCR beta chain was determined in a study of T-cell reconstitution after alpha-beta-depleted transplantation in children. Study-wide results and caveats: Newly generated T cells supplied most T-cell counts and diversity one year post-transplant. For some patients, TCRbeta diversity was high at day 60 because of recipient T cells and thymic progenitors that survived. Where alpha-beta T cells came from about two months after transplant was reportedly several hundred expanded graft clones.

The CDR3 has 13 residues. Germline V CDR1 and CDR2: DFQATT, SNEGSKA (reference sequence). Trimming left V 0 bases short and J 1 base short, with 5 bases between. The sample holds a few counts of this clonotype. Its antigen is unidentified. This sample's TCRbeta library carried unique molecular identifier barcodes. A single record per CDR3 protein comes from TCRdb applying MiXCR to the PCR reads. The sample holds about 210,000 distinct CDR3 sequences; approximately 15% are singletons and the top ten take about 45%. Material: PBMCs, mostly from graft donor cells, obtained 360 days after TCRalphabeta/CD19-depleted stem cell transplant. The rearrangement links TRBV20-1 to TRBJ2-3, with a tentative D call TRBD2 (5 bases). The source is a male patient aged 2 to 9 who had a stem cell transplant for acute lymphoblastic leukemia, so the T cells may come from the graft donor. The CDR3 DNA sequence: TGCAGTGCTAGAGAACTAGGCACAGATACGCAGTATTTT. Its protein product is CSARELGTDTQYF.